Presented here are 20 T cell receptor beta chains from one specimen sequenced in a study of technical replicates of blood from a handful of donors. The protocol was immunoSEQ multiplex PCR, while the TCRdb copy is restricted to in-frame clones and leaves out a portion. Among more than 90,000 clones listed, approximately 96% were seen once. The sequenced material came from T cells isolated from PBMCs. Receptor source: a human donor in good health.

This chain joins TRBV7-2 and TRBJ2-5; D gene ambiguous. The CDR3 sequence is 15 residues long. V dropped 4 bases and J dropped 3 bases, with 15 bases sitting between them. CDR1 and CDR2 (germline): SGHTA, FQGNSA. Written as DNA, the CDR3 is TGTGCCAGCAGCTCGTTTATGGGCCGAGAAGAGACCCAGTACTTC. Its translation is CASSSFMGREETQYF.

This chain connects TRBV11-2 to TRBJ2-5, with 9 positions matching TRBD2. Losses at the gene ends were 5 bases for V and 4 bases for J; bases not matched to a gene: 11. CDR1 is SGHAT, CDR2 FQNNGV, per germline. This CDR3 has 16 residues. In DNA form, the CDR3 reads TGTGCCAGCAGCGTTAGCGGGAGAGCTTTTGGAGAGACCCAGTACTTC. Translation gives CASSVSGRAFGETQYF.

The V and J genes are TRBV30 and TRBJ1-2, with D perhaps matching TRBD1 (6 bases). The CDR3 has 15 residues. Germline CDR1 GTSNPN, CDR2 SVGIG (reference sequence). Trimming left V 0 bases short and J 4 bases short, with 15 bases between. CDR3 protein: CAWSVLLMDSYGYTF. The DNA for the CDR3 is TGTGCCTGGAGTGTACTTTTGATGGACAGCTATGGCTACACCTTC.

The J gene is TRBJ2-3, the V gene TRBV9, with TRBD2 matching 8 bases. V lost 0 bases and J lost 3; bases outside the gene matches: 9. Germline V gene lookup returns CDR1 SGDLS and CDR2 YYNGEE. The CDR3 is 17 residues long. This chain's CDR3 is CASSVAGGPAPTDTQYF. CDR3 DNA sequence: TGTGCCAGCAGCGTAGCGGGAGGGCCGGCCCCAACAGATACGCAGTATTTT.

J is TRBJ1-4 and V is TRBV10-3; 8 bases are shared with TRBD1. Germline assignment: CDR1 ENHRY and CDR2 SYGVKD. The CDR3 loop spans 17 amino acids. V lost 3 bases to trimming and J lost 0 bases; unmatched junction nucleotides: 6. The DNA of the CDR3 is TGTGCCATCAGTGACCAGGACAGGGAGGCAACTAATGAAAAACTGTTTTTT. Its translation: CAISDQDREATNEKLFF.

This chain uses TRBV5-1 with TRBJ2-4, with D perhaps matching TRBD1 (6 bases). Germline CDR1 is SGHRS and CDR2 is YFSETQ. The CDR3 is 18 residues long. V shed 2 bases and J shed 8 bases, with 26 bases lying between them. For the CDR3, the DNA is TGCGCCAGCAGCTTAACAGGGTTATTGTTAGATGGATCGGACATTCAGTACTTC. Protein product: CASSLTGLLLDGSDIQYF.

This clone has just one count. The chain is built from TRBV4-1 and TRBJ1-4; 8 positions match TRBD1. Germline V lookup: CDR1 MGHRA, CDR2 YSYEKL. The ends lost 5 bases at V and 5 bases at J; junction bases unmatched: 4. CDR3 size: 14 residues. CDR3 sequence: CASSVQGENEKLFF. The CDR3 DNA is TGCGCCAGCAGCGTACAGGGGGAGAATGAAAAACTGTTTTTT.

The J gene is TRBJ1-2, the V gene TRBV6-5; no clear D gene. The CDR3 consists of 13 residues. The germline CDR1 and CDR2 sequences are MNHEY and SVGAGI. V was trimmed by 5 bases and J by 1 base, leaving 8 bases between them. Here the CDR3 DNA reads TGTGCCAGCAGTAAACAGATTAACTATGGCTACACCTTC. Translated: CASSKQINYGYTF.

The rearrangement links TRBV30 to TRBJ1-1; a weak D match, TRBD1 (5 bases). Trimming shortened V by 0 bases and J by 5 bases, and 13 bases separated the two germline ends. This CDR3 is built from 14 residues. Germline V gene lookup returns CDR1 GTSNPN and CDR2 SVGIG (reference sequence). CDR3 sequence reads: CAWSVNWGVTEAFF. Written as DNA, the CDR3 is TGTGCCTGGAGTGTAAATTGGGGGGTAACTGAAGCTTTCTTT.

V gene TRBV7-9 combines with J gene TRBJ1-1, with 8 bases matching TRBD1. V gave up 4 bases and J gave up 1 base; unmatched junction bases: 5. The CDR3 runs to 15 residues. Germline-derived CDR1 and CDR2 are SEHNR and FQNEAQ (reference sequence). CDR3 sequence: CASSSDREGNTEAFF. The CDR3 DNA sequence: TGTGCCAGCAGCTCGGACAGGGAGGGGAACACTGAAGCTTTCTTT.

This chain connects TRBV5-4 to TRBJ2-5; D is unclear. Trimming pared 0 bases from V and 5 bases from J, leaving 14 bases between. CDR3 length: 15 residues. Germline CDR1 SGHNT, CDR2 YYREEE (reference sequence). CDR3 DNA sequence: TGTGCCAGCAGCTTGGGTGAGATTAGAATGGAGACCCAGTACTTC. Amino acids: CASSLGEIRMETQYF. The variable domain in full, with the rest retrieved from reference TRBV5-4 and TRBJ2-5, is ETGVTQSPTHLIKTRGQQVTLRCSSQSGHNTVSWYQQALGQGPQFIFQYYREEENGRGNFPPRFSGLQFPNYSSELNVNALELDDSALYLCASSLGEIRMETQYFGPGTRLLVL.

The genes are TRBV11-2 and TRBJ2-1, with D possibly TRBD2 on 5 matching bases. Trimming shortened V by 2 bases and J by 7 bases, and 9 bases separated the two germline ends. CDR3 size: 13 residues. Germline CDR1 and CDR2: SGHAT and FQNNGV. CDR3 sequence: CASSLWRQNEQFF. The CDR3 coding sequence is TGTGCCAGCAGCTTATGGAGGCAGAATGAGCAGTTCTTC. The entire variable domain, with the rest obtained from reference TRBV11-2 and TRBJ2-1, is as follows: EAGVAQSPRYKIIEKRQSVAFWCNPISGHATLYWYQQILGQGPKLLIQFQNNGVVDDSQLPKDRFSAERLKGVDSTLKIQPAKLEDSAVYLCASSLWRQNEQFFGPGTRLTVL.

The chain links TRBV10-3 to TRBJ2-1; 14 bases are a match to TRBD2. V was clipped by 7 bases and J by 9 bases; unmatched bases: 8. The germline gives CDR1 ENHRY, CDR2 SYGVKD. CDR3 length equals 15 residues. The CDR3 sequence is CAITAGLAGEGEQFF. CDR3 in DNA: TGTGCCATCACCGCGGGACTAGCGGGAGAGGGTGAGCAGTTCTTC.

The J gene is TRBJ1-5, the V gene TRBV18, with TRBD1 matching over 8 bases. CDR1 and CDR2 (germline): KGHSH, LQKENI. V gave up 0 bases and J gave up 2 bases; unmatched junction bases: 3. CDR3 size: 16 residues. CDR3 in amino acids: CASSPPVGQGNQPQHF. CDR3 in DNA: TGTGCCAGCTCACCACCGGTGGGACAGGGCAATCAGCCCCAGCATTTT.

J is TRBJ1-2 and V is TRBV5-4, with TRBD1 identical over 7 bases. Trimming removed 3 bases from V and 2 bases from J; junction bases left unmatched: 7. CDR1 and CDR2 (germline): SGHNT, YYREEE (reference sequence). The CDR3 sequence is 15 residues long. This CDR3 is CASSSGQVTNYGYTF. Written as DNA, the CDR3 is TGTGCCAGCAGCTCAGGACAGGTGACAAACTATGGCTACACCTTC. Looking up the rest from reference TRBV5-4 and TRBJ1-2 gives the full variable domain: ETGVTQSPTHLIKTRGQQVTLRCSSQSGHNTVSWYQQALGQGPQFIFQYYREEENGRGNFPPRFSGLQFPNYSSELNVNALELDDSALYLCASSSGQVTNYGYTFGSGTRLTVV.

The V call is TRBV9, the J call TRBJ2-7; 7 bases map to TRBD2. V dropped 0 bases and J dropped 5; count of bases not matched to a gene: 11. This CDR3 is built from 16 residues. The germline V gene encodes CDR1 SGDLS and CDR2 YYNGEE. CDR3 nucleotide sequence: TGTGCCAGCAGCGTAGATGGGGACCTCGCGGGGGACGAGCAGTACTTC. It specifies CASSVDGDLAGDEQYF.

The CDR3 DNA follows: TGTGCCAGCAGTTTTCTAGCGGGCTCGATAAATGCTATCAATGAGCAGTTCTTC. Translated, it gives CASSFLAGSINAINEQFF. This chain connects TRBV28 to TRBJ2-1; 8 positions match TRBD2. This CDR3 contains 18 residues. V was clipped by 3 bases and J by 6 bases; unmatched bases: 16. CDR1 is MDHEN, CDR2 SYDVKM, per germline.

The V call is TRBV19, the J call TRBJ2-7; D might be TRBD1 (7 bases). The germline CDR1 and CDR2 sequences are LNHDA and SQIVND (reference sequence). The V and J ends lost 3 bases and 3 bases respectively, with 12 bases between them. The CDR3 extends over 14 amino acids. The CDR3: CASSMAGGLYEQYF. CDR3 DNA: TGTGCCAGTAGTATGGCAGGGGGACTCTACGAGCAGTACTTC.

The chain joins TRBV4-1 to TRBJ2-5; possibly TRBD1 for D (6 bases). The CDR3 contains 18 residues. Germline V gene lookup returns CDR1 MGHRA and CDR2 YSYEKL. The V end was cut by 5 bases, the J end by 4 bases, with 26 bases between. The CDR3 protein is CASSASLTGMVGRETQYF. CDR3 coding DNA: TGCGCCAGCAGCGCAAGTCTAACAGGGATGGTTGGTCGAGAGACCCAGTACTTC.

The CDR3 region is CASSPGSSGYNEQFF. CDR3 DNA: TGTGCCAGCAGCCCCGGTTCTAGCGGGTACAATGAGCAGTTCTTC. The rearrangement uses TRBV7-3 and TRBJ2-1, with 8 bases fitting TRBD2. CDR3 length equals 15 residues. The germline V gene encodes CDR1 SGHTA and CDR2 FQGTGA. V lost 5 bases and J lost 4; bases outside the gene matches: 7.